The 3 T cell receptor beta chains below come from one sample, sequenced in a study of human T cells and chemical hapten exposure. Time point indicated: patch test 3, about 24 weeks after DPC sensitization. Indicated treatment: therapeutic diphenylcyclopropenone sensitization with weekly scalp DPC. TCRdb re-called the RACE reads through MiXCR, storing one row per CDR3 protein. The data contain 100,000 or so distinct CDR3 sequences, less than 40% of them singletons. Sequenced material: whole blood, taken in connection with sensitization to the hapten diphenylcyclopropenone (DPC). The receptor source for this set is a man aged 40-49 years with alopecia areata. Some clones in this sample may be carry-over from other donors' samples.

CDR3 sequence reads: CATSDGTRNEQFF. The CDR3 DNA sequence: TGTGCCACCAGTGATGGGACTCGCAATGAGCAGTTCTTC. This chain uses TRBV24-1 with TRBJ2-1, with D perhaps matching TRBD2 (6 bases). Germline assignment: CDR1 KGHDR and CDR2 SFDVKD. This CDR3 region has 13 residues. V was shortened by 3 bases and J by 6 bases, with 8 bases between the two germline ends.

This clonotype was seen only a few times. The CDR3 sequence: CASSYSNRIDRHSDTQYF. CDR3 nucleotides: TGTGCCAGCAGTTACTCGAACCGCATCGACCGTCATTCAGATACGCAGTATTTT. The chain combines TRBV6-5 with TRBJ2-3; no clear D gene. Germline CDR1 is MNHEY and CDR2 is SVGAGI. CDR3 size: 18 residues. Trimming stripped 0 bases from V and 4 bases from J, with 20 bases between.

The V call is TRBV10-3, the J call TRBJ1-2; D is ambiguous. Looked up from germline, CDR1 is ENHRY and CDR2 is SYGVKD. V was pared by 11 bases and J by 7 bases, with 20 bases between. The CDR3 consists of 13 residues. This CDR3 reads CAVEGSNYGGYTF. CDR3 DNA: TGTGCCGTCGAGGGATCCAACTATGGTGGCTACACCTTC.